Below, 22 T cell receptor beta chains from the same sample are listed, as sequenced in a study of blood T cell repertoires in COVID-19. The protocol was immunoSEQ multiplex PCR, while the TCRdb copy is restricted to in-frame clones and leaves out a portion. This sample has some 300,000 clones, with around nine tenths found just once. Specimen: PBMCs or T cells enriched from blood (not recorded which). These TCRs come from a young woman who had recovered from COVID-19.

The chain is built from TRBV28 and TRBJ1-4; D may be TRBD1 (6 bases). Trimming cost V 5 bases and J 3 bases, with 16 bases left between them. CDR1 and CDR2 (germline): MDHEN, SYDVKM. The CDR3 loop spans 16 amino acids. CDR3 in DNA: TGTGCCAGCAGTCCTAGGGGGTTAGGTGCTAATGAAAAACTGTTTTTT. Its translation: CASSPRGLGANEKLFF.

The chain has TRBV19 and TRBJ1-6; D unclear. V was clipped by 4 bases and J by 7 bases, with 8 bases between them. CDR1 and CDR2 from the germline V gene are LNHDA and SQIVND (reference sequence). The CDR3 spans 13 residues. The CDR3 protein is CASSKQINSPLHF. The CDR3 region has the DNA TGTGCCAGTAGTAAACAAATAAATTCACCCCTCCACTTT.

V usage is TRBV11-2 and J usage is TRBJ1-3, with D maybe TRBD1 (5 bases). Germline V gene data show CDR1 as SGHAT and CDR2 as FQNNGV. Deletions cut 3 bases from V and 3 bases from J, with 9 bases between. The CDR3 has 14 residues. CDR3 residues: CASSLLGDGNTIYF. DNA of the CDR3: TGTGCCAGCAGCTTGTTAGGGGATGGAAACACCATATATTTT.

The V and J genes are TRBV18 and TRBJ1-2; D gene unclear. Per germline, CDR1 KGHSH and CDR2 LQKENI. The CDR3 covers 15 residues. Trimming pared 1 base from V and 0 bases from J, leaving 9 bases between. The chain's CDR3 is CASSPRLRTNYGYTF. The DNA of the CDR3 is TGTGCCAGCTCACCACGGCTCAGGACTAACTATGGCTACACCTTC. Filled out from reference TRBV18 and TRBJ1-2, the complete variable domain reads NAGVMQNPRHLVRRRGQEARLRCSPMKGHSHVYWYRQLPEEGLKFMVYLQKENIIDESGMPKERFSAEFPKEGPSILRIQQVVRGDSAAYFCASSPRLRTNYGYTFGSGTRLTVV.

V is TRBV6-4 and J is TRBJ1-2, with a tentative D call TRBD1 (5 bases). The germline CDR1 and CDR2 sequences are MRHNA and SNTAGT. CDR3 length: 14 residues. Trimming left V 10 bases short and J 0 bases short, with 15 bases between. For the CDR3, the DNA is TGTGCCATGCACGGGGGTACAGCTAACTATGGCTACACCTTC. Translated, it gives CAMHGGTANYGYTF.

This chain links TRBV4-1 with TRBJ2-5; D possibly corresponds to TRBD2 (6 bases). CDR1 is MGHRA, CDR2 YSYEKL, per germline. Trimming took 4 bases from V and 4 from J, leaving 28 bases between them. The CDR3 runs to 19 residues. CDR3 protein: CASSPRAAGRISGPETQYF. CDR3 DNA: TGCGCCAGCAGCCCCCGGGCGGCGGGAAGAATCTCGGGACCAGAGACCCAGTACTTC.

This clone was seen more than once but under ten times. The chain combines TRBV5-8 with TRBJ1-5, with a possible D match to TRBD1 (5 bases). This CDR3 spans 15 amino acids. Germline lookup yields CDR1 SGHTS and CDR2 YDEGEE. Deletions cut 0 bases from V and 0 bases from J, with 7 bases between. The CDR3 DNA reads as TGTGCCAGCAGCTTGGAGGGGTATAGCAATCAGCCCCAGCATTTT. Amino acids: CASSLEGYSNQPQHF.

The chain employs TRBV11-3 and TRBJ1-1, with no clear D. CDR1 and CDR2 (germline): SGHNT, YENEEA. This CDR3 has 13 amino acids. V dropped 3 bases and J dropped 3 bases, with 8 bases sitting between them. The CDR3 is CASSLTRDTEAFF. In DNA form, the CDR3 reads TGTGCCAGCAGCTTGACGAGGGACACTGAAGCTTTCTTT.

The chain employs TRBV7-9 and TRBJ1-2; D is unclear. This CDR3 has 14 residues. V lost 2 bases and J 1 base, leaving 8 bases between the germline ends. Germline loops: CDR1 SEHNR, CDR2 FQNEAQ (reference sequence). The CDR3: CASSLFRDNYGYTF. The CDR3 DNA reads as TGTGCCAGCAGCTTATTTCGAGATAACTATGGCTACACCTTC. Combining the CDR3 with reference TRBV7-9 and TRBJ1-2 gives the whole variable domain DTGVSQNPRHKITKRGQNVTFRCDPISEHNRLYWYRQTLGQGPEFLTYFQNEAQLEKSRLLSDRFSAERPKGSFSTLEIQRTEQGDSAMYLCASSLFRDNYGYTFGSGTRLTVV.

The genes are TRBV28 and TRBJ1-4, with D unresolved. The CDR3 sequence is 15 residues long. Per the germline V gene, CDR1 is MDHEN and CDR2 is SYDVKM. The V gene lost 6 bases and the J gene lost 3 bases, with 14 bases spanning the gap. CDR3 nucleotide sequence: TGTGCCAGCAGCCCTTCGTTCAACTCTAATGAAAAACTGTTTTTT. Translated: CASSPSFNSNEKLFF.

The V call is TRBV18, the J call TRBJ2-7; no reliable D call. Trimming stripped 3 bases from V and 3 bases from J, with 6 bases between. Per germline, CDR1 KGHSH and CDR2 LQKENI. This CDR3 is 12 amino acids long. The DNA for the CDR3 is TGTGCCAGCTCACCCCCAAACTACGAGCAGTACTTC. It is translated as CASSPPNYEQYF.

This clone has a handful of counts. This chain joins TRBV4-2 and TRBJ2-3; the match to TRBD2 covers 9 bases. This CDR3 has 16 residues. In germline, CDR1 is LGHNA, CDR2 YNFKEQ. V lost 4 bases, J lost 4 bases, and 9 bases stayed unmatched. CDR3 bases: TGTGCCAGCAGCCCCGACAGGGCTAGCGGGGCAGATACGCAGTATTTT. This translates into CASSPDRASGADTQYF.

For this clone: Other DNA sequences of this sample code for an identical CDR3. CDR3 in DNA: TGTGCCAGCAGTTTAACAGGTGATACGCAGTATTTT. It is translated as CASSLTGDTQYF. V and J are TRBV12-3 or TRBV12-4 and TRBJ2-3; possible D gene TRBD1, 5 bases. The CDR3 has 12 amino acids. The V and J ends lost 2 bases and 6 bases respectively, with 6 bases between them.

In its sample, this clone was seen once. The CDR3 DNA is TGTGCCAGCATCGACCCAGGGGGAATAGAGCAGTTCTTC. Translated: CASIDPGGIEQFF. The V call is TRBV2, the J call TRBJ2-1, with 7 bases matching TRBD1. Germline V gives CDR1 SNHLY, CDR2 FYNNEI. The J segment lost 10 bases and the V segment lost 7 bases, leaving 10 bases of the junction unmatched. The CDR3 sequence is 13 residues long.

The rearrangement links TRBV6-5 to TRBJ2-2; the match to TRBD2 covers 8 bases. The length of the CDR3 is 15 residues. Germline V gene data show CDR1 as MNHEY and CDR2 as SVGAGI. Trimming took 6 bases from V and 5 from J; bases not matched to a gene: 8. The CDR3 DNA is TGTGCCAGCAGCCTGGGACTAGAACTAACCGGGGAGCTGTTTTTT. This gives the protein CASSLGLELTGELFF.

The V gene is TRBV18, the J gene TRBJ1-1, with TRBD1 as a possible D gene (6 bases). V was clipped by 4 bases and J by 4 bases, with 16 bases between them. The CDR3 runs 15 residues. Germline CDR1 and CDR2: KGHSH and LQKENI. CDR3 sequence reads: CASSQGGRRVTEAFF. DNA for the CDR3: TGTGCCAGCTCACAGGGGGGGCGCAGGGTCACTGAAGCTTTCTTT.

The rearrangement joins TRBV9 to TRBJ2-1; TRBD2 matches at 7 bases. The CDR3 consists of 14 residues. J lost 6 bases, V lost 0 bases, and 3 bases had no gene match. From germline, CDR1 is SGDLS and CDR2 YYNGEE. As DNA, the CDR3 is TGTGCCAGCAGCGTAGAGTTAGCGGGCAATGAGCAGTTCTTC. Protein sequence: CASSVELAGNEQFF.

The rearrangement links TRBV11-1 to TRBJ1-2; maybe TRBD1 (5 bases). Germline V gives CDR1 SGHAT, CDR2 FQDESV (reference sequence). V gave up 8 bases and J gave up 8 bases, with 15 bases separating them. This CDR3 is built from 12 residues. CDR3 loop: CASGGRGNGYTF. CDR3 nucleotide sequence: TGTGCCAGCGGGGGGAGAGGGAACGGCTACACCTTC.

Only one count was recorded for this clone. The V gene is TRBV2, the J gene TRBJ2-3; D unresolved. This CDR3 is built from 15 residues. Trimming left V 6 bases short and J 2 bases short, with 15 bases between. Germline assignment: CDR1 SNHLY and CDR2 FYNNEI. CDR3 amino acids: CASRPGLSPTDTQYF. CDR3 nucleotide sequence: TGTGCCAGCAGACCCGGTTTGAGCCCCACAGATACGCAGTATTTT.

The rearrangement joins TRBV4-3 to TRBJ1-1, with 8 nucleotides matching TRBD1. This CDR3 has 15 residues. Per germline, CDR1 LGHNA and CDR2 YSLEER. With 0 bases clipped from V and 4 bases from J, the junction kept 4 bases outside the gene matches. CDR3 nucleotide sequence: TGCGCCAGCAGCCAAGATACAGGGGGAAGCACTGAAGCTTTCTTT. This codes for CASSQDTGGSTEAFF.

J is TRBJ2-5 and V is TRBV11-2; the match to TRBD2 covers 8 bases. CDR1 is SGHAT, CDR2 FQNNGV, per germline. This CDR3 region has 15 residues. Trimming took 4 bases from V and 5 from J; bases not matched to a gene: 9. CDR3 sequence: CASSSPRGGWETQYF. The CDR3 bases are TGTGCCAGCAGCTCCCCCCGGGGGGGGTGGGAGACCCAGTACTTC.

This clone was seen just once. J is TRBJ1-6 and V is TRBV23-1; TRBD1 might be the D (6 bases). TRBV23-1 has ORF status, its function being uncertain. There are 18 residues in the CDR3. The V gene lost 0 bases and the J gene lost 10 bases, with 22 bases spanning the gap. The CDR3 sequence: CASSQSGEGGPVGSPLHF. CDR3 coding DNA: TGCGCCAGCAGTCAATCGGGGGAGGGGGGCCCGGTTGGATCACCCCTCCACTTT.